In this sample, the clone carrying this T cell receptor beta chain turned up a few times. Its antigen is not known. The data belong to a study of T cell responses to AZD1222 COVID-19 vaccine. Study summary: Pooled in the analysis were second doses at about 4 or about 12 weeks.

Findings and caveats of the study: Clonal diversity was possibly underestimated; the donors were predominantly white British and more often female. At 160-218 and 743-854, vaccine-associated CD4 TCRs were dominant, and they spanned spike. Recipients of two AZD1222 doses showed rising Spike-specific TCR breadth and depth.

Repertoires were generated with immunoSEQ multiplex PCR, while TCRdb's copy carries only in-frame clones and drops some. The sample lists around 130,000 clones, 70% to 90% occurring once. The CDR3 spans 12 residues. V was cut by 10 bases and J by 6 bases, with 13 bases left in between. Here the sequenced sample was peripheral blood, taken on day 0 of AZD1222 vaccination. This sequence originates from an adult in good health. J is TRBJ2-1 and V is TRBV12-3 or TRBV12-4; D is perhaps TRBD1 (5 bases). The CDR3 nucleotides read TGTGCCACTCCACGTGGGGCCAATGAGCAGTTCTTC. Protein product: CATPRGANEQFF.